This TCR beta chain was obtained from a study of identifying expanded T cells in peripheral blood. In germline, CDR1 is SQVTM, CDR2 ANQGSEA. V was pared by 7 bases and J by 7 bases, with 14 bases between. The CDR3 consists of 11 residues. Produced via immunoSEQ multiplex PCR; TCRdb's table is partial and in-frame only. The table lists around 84,000 clones, about 90% of them singletons. The sequence came from a person between 18 and 70 years old in good health. Material for sequencing was blood. The chain links TRBV29-1 to TRBJ2-7; no clear D gene. CDR3 residues: CSAGSTEEQYF. The CDR3 DNA is TGCAGCGCCGGTTCCACGGAAGAGCAGTACTTC.